These 22 T cell receptor beta chains share one sample of origin, sequenced in a study of T cells in Graves' hyperthyroidism and ophthalmopathy. What was amplified from RNA transcripts were TCR beta CDR3 regions. HTBI primers were employed in a first-round RT-PCR of the TCR CDR3. Each CDR3 protein gets one entry after TCRdb re-called the multiplex PCR reads with MiXCR. This table has 650,000 to 750,000 distinct CDR3 sequences, around 15% appearing once. The sequencing sample was made of blood. These receptors were taken from a woman between 18 and 29 years old with Graves' hyperthyroidism.

The chain links TRBV28 to TRBJ1-1; unclear D gene. The germline CDR1 and CDR2 sequences are MDHEN and SYDVKM. V was cut by 8 bases and J by 7 bases, with 14 bases left in between. This CDR3 contains 12 residues. The CDR3 region is CASRRFESEAFF. DNA of the CDR3: TGTGCCAGCCGGAGGTTCGAGAGTGAAGCTTTCTTT.

This clonotype was detected many times. The chain is built from TRBV18 and TRBJ2-3, with 7 bases aligning to TRBD1. Germline trimming cut 3 bases from V and 5 bases from J; bases unmatched to any gene: 8. The CDR3 runs to 15 residues. Looked up from germline, CDR1 is KGHSH and CDR2 is LQKENI. In DNA, the CDR3 is TGTGCCAGCTCACCTACAGGGGCGAGGGGAGATACGCAGTATTTT. This encodes CASSPTGARGDTQYF. Full variable domain (rest looked up from reference TRBV18 and TRBJ2-3): NAGVMQNPRHLVRRRGQEARLRCSPMKGHSHVYWYRQLPEEGLKFMVYLQKENIIDESGMPKERFSAEFPKEGPSILRIQQVVRGDSAAYFCASSPTGARGDTQYFGPGTRLTVL.

This clonotype was observed a few times. The V call is TRBV28, the J call TRBJ1-5; D call uncertain. V gave up 7 bases and J gave up 5 bases, with 9 bases separating them. The CDR3 is 12 amino acids. Germline V gene data show CDR1 as MDHEN and CDR2 as SYDVKM. In DNA form, the CDR3 reads TGTGCCAGCACTGAACGGGATCAGCCCCAGCATTTT. Translation gives CASTERDQPQHF.

Many counts were recorded for this clonotype. The chain carries TRBV30 and TRBJ1-4, with no clear D. Trimming removed 0 bases from V and 6 bases from J, with 14 bases in between. The germline V gene has CDR1 GTSNPN and CDR2 SVGIG (reference sequence). This CDR3 is built from 15 residues. CDR3 in amino acids: CAWSVMQSRDEKLFF. CDR3 coding DNA: TGTGCCTGGAGTGTAATGCAGTCGCGGGATGAAAAACTGTTTTTT.

This clonotype was observed at least ten times. J is TRBJ2-7 and V is TRBV18; possible D gene TRBD1, 6 bases. From germline, CDR1 is KGHSH and CDR2 LQKENI. The V end was cut by 2 bases, the J end by 5 bases, with 10 bases between. This CDR3 is 13 amino acids long. The CDR3 reads CASSPNRDDEQYF. In nucleotides, the CDR3 is TGTGCCAGCTCACCAAACAGGGACGACGAGCAGTACTTC.

The chain uses TRBV6-5 and TRBJ2-7, with D tentatively TRBD2 (6 bases). Per germline, CDR1 MNHEY and CDR2 SVGAGI. The CDR3 is 14 residues long. V lost 2 bases and J 6 bases, leaving 14 bases between the germline ends. CDR3 sequence reads: CASSYAVAGPEQYF. The CDR3 coding sequence is TGTGCCAGCAGTTACGCCGTGGCGGGACCCGAGCAGTACTTC.

The chain joins TRBV5-1 to TRBJ2-5, with a possible D match to TRBD1 (6 bases). CDR1 and CDR2 from the germline V gene are SGHRS and YFSETQ. This CDR3 has 13 residues. The V end lost 6 bases, the J end lost 4 bases, and 13 bases lay between the germline ends. In DNA, the CDR3 is TGCGCCAGCAACAGGGATTGGTCAGAGACCCAGTACTTC. Amino acid sequence: CASNRDWSETQYF.

The chain is built from TRBV5-1 and TRBJ1-2; no firm D call. In germline, CDR1 is SGHRS, CDR2 YFSETQ. The CDR3 has 14 residues. The V end lost 1 base, the J end lost 5 bases, and 12 bases lay between the germline ends. The CDR3 loop reads CASSLLGQLYGYTF. The CDR3 nucleotides are TGCGCCAGCAGCTTGTTAGGCCAGTTGTATGGCTACACCTTC.

This clonotype has a count of ten or more. The chain is built from TRBV2 and TRBJ1-1, with D perhaps TRBD1 (5 bases). V lost 7 bases and J lost 2, with 14 bases in between. The CDR3 loop spans 14 amino acids. CDR1 SNHLY and CDR2 FYNNEI come from the germline V gene. The CDR3 is CASNAGDGNTEAFF. The CDR3 coding sequence is TGTGCCAGCAACGCGGGGGATGGAAACACTGAAGCTTTCTTT.

This chain uses TRBV28 with TRBJ2-2, with TRBD2 as a possible D gene (5 bases). Trimming took off 4 bases at V and 4 bases at J, with 16 bases between the two ends. CDR1 is MDHEN, CDR2 SYDVKM, per germline. The CDR3 extends over 16 amino acids. The CDR3 DNA reads TGTGCCAGCAGTTATCAACGAGGGATTGGCACCGGGGAGCTGTTTTTT. This encodes CASSYQRGIGTGELFF.

The chain carries TRBV10-3 and TRBJ1-2; perhaps TRBD1 as D (6 bases). The CDR3 extends over 13 amino acids. V was clipped by 10 bases and J by 6 bases, with 18 bases between them. Germline CDR1 and CDR2: ENHRY and SYGVKD. The CDR3 DNA sequence: TGTGCCACGGGGACACTCACAGACGATGGCTACACCTTC. The encoded protein is CATGTLTDDGYTF.

This chain connects TRBV14 to TRBJ2-7; 14 nucleotides line up with TRBD2. The CDR3 sequence is 17 residues long. CDR1 is SGHDN and CDR2 is FVKESK in the germline V gene. Unmatched junction bases numbered 9, after V lost 5 bases and J lost 3 bases. The CDR3 DNA sequence: TGTGCCAGCAGCTCCGGACTAGCGGGAGGTTGGAGCTACGAGCAGTACTTC. This translates into CASSSGLAGGWSYEQYF.

Many counts were recorded for this clonotype. The chain is built from TRBV20-1 and TRBJ2-3; possibly TRBD2 for D (6 bases). In germline, CDR1 is DFQATT, CDR2 SNEGSKA (reference sequence). CDR3 length: 16 amino acids. Trimming took 0 bases from V and 1 from J, leaving 14 bases between them. CDR3 in amino acids: CSARDRWRDRTDTQYF. The CDR3 coding sequence is TGCAGTGCTAGAGATCGCTGGCGGGACCGCACAGATACGCAGTATTTT.

With respect to this clonotype: One end of the junction is discordant with germline, which a read error may explain. The chain recombines TRBV6-1 with TRBJ1-2; TRBD1 might be the D (5 bases). The CDR3 runs 12 residues. Germline-derived CDR1 and CDR2 are MNHNS and SASEGT. CDR3 region: CTSRGQNYGYTF. DNA of the CDR3: TGTACCAGCAGAGGACAAAACTATGGCTACACCTTC.

This sequence joins TRBV4-1 and TRBJ2-2, with 10 positions matching TRBD1. The length of the CDR3 is 15 residues. The germline V gene has CDR1 MGHRA and CDR2 YSYEKL. Trimming took 3 bases from V and 4 from J; bases not matched to a gene: 2. This CDR3 reads CASSQGDRGTGELFF. CDR3 nucleotide sequence: TGCGCCAGCAGCCAGGGGGACAGGGGCACCGGGGAGCTGTTTTTT.

The genes are TRBV27 and TRBJ2-5, with 13 bases identical to TRBD2. The CDR3 has 12 amino acids. The J segment lost 11 bases and the V segment lost 6 bases, leaving 3 bases of the junction unmatched. CDR1 MNHEY and CDR2 SMNVEV come from the germline V gene (reference sequence). The CDR3, as DNA: TGTGCCAGCAGACTAGCGGGAGGGCCTCAGTACTTC. Translation: CASRLAGGPQYF.

The chain couples TRBV28 to TRBJ1-2; 8 bases line up with TRBD1. The CDR3 is made up of 13 amino acids. Germline V gives CDR1 MDHEN, CDR2 SYDVKM. V shed 9 bases, J shed 5 bases, and the junction held 8 bases outside the gene matches. CDR3 sequence (DNA): TGTGCCAGTATGGGACAGGTTTTTTATGGCTACACCTTC. Its protein product is CASMGQVFYGYTF.

This clonotype was recorded at least ten times. The chain employs TRBV20-1 and TRBJ2-1; D is unresolved. Trimming cost V 7 bases and J 0 bases, with 10 bases left between them. Germline CDR1 DFQATT, CDR2 SNEGSKA (reference sequence). This CDR3 spans 13 amino acids. The CDR3 is CSGWASSYNEQFF. The CDR3 nucleotides read TGCAGTGGGTGGGCAAGCTCCTACAATGAGCAGTTCTTC.

The V call is TRBV6-1, the J call TRBJ1-5; D unresolved. There are 14 residues in the CDR3. Per germline, CDR1 MNHNS and CDR2 SASEGT. V dropped 1 base and J dropped 3 bases, with 7 bases sitting between them. CDR3 DNA sequence: TGTGCCAGCAGTGAAGGCGGGGACAATCAGCCCCAGCATTTT. Translation: CASSEGGDNQPQHF.

This clonotype came up many times. This chain connects TRBV20-1 to TRBJ1-5; possibly TRBD1 for D (6 bases). Germline CDR1 and CDR2: DFQATT and SNEGSKA (reference sequence). Trimming cost V 5 bases and J 4 bases, with 15 bases left between them. The CDR3 sequence is 14 residues long. CDR3 coding DNA: TGCAGTGCTGGGGGGGGCCTGATAAATCAGCCCCAGCATTTT. It codes for CSAGGGLINQPQHF.

The chain carries TRBV19 and TRBJ2-3; D unclear. The V and J ends lost 6 bases and 2 bases respectively, with 15 bases between them. The CDR3 is made up of 15 amino acids. Germline values: CDR1 LNHDA, CDR2 SQIVND (reference sequence). CDR3 sequence (DNA): TGTGCCAGTAGCAAACTGGTCCGGTACACAGATACGCAGTATTTT. Translated: CASSKLVRYTDTQYF.

The chain joins TRBV2 to TRBJ1-6, with 10 positions matching TRBD1. The V gene's germline CDR1 is SNHLY and CDR2 FYNNEI. This CDR3 has 15 amino acids. The trim removed 4 bases at V and 14 bases at J, leaving 11 bases unmatched. This CDR3 reads CASSGDRGPHRALHF. The CDR3 bases are TGTGCCAGCAGTGGGGACAGGGGACCCCACAGGGCCCTCCACTTT.